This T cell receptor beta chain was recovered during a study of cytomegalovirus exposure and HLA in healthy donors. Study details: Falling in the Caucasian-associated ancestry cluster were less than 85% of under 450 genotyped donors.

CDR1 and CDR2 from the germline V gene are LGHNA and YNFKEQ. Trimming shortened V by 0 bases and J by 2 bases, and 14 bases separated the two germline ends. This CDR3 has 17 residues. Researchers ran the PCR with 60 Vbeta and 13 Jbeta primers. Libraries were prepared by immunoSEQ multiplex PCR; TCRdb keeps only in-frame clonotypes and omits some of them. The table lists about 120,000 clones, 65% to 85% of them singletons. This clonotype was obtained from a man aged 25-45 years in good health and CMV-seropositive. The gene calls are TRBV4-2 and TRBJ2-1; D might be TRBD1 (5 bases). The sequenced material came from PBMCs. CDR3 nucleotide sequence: TGTGCCAGCAGCCAAGATACCAGGGATATAACCTACAATGAGCAGTTCTTC. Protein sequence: CASSQDTRDITYNEQFF.